Reported below is one T cell receptor beta chain. Its antigen is not identified. Profiled with immunoSEQ multiplex PCR; TCRdb holds only in-frame clones, not every one. The sample lists some 140,000 clones; around 85% were seen once. Trimming stripped 1 base from V and 4 bases from J, with 8 bases between. Looked up from germline, CDR1 is SGHRS and CDR2 is YFSETQ. CDR3 length: 13 amino acids. This record belongs to a study of T cell responses to AZD1222 COVID-19 vaccine. Study-wide findings and caveats: Without day 14 samples, only post-peak T cell repertoires were studied. Vaccination with two AZD1222 doses was followed by a rise in Spike-specific TCR breadth and depth. Reportedly, nearly half of unique spike TCRs recognized epitopes outside B.1.351/B.1.1.7 mutations.

The sequence came from an adult in good health. The rearrangement links TRBV5-1 to TRBJ2-5, with a possible D match to TRBD1 (5 bases). The sequencing used peripheral blood, collected on day 0 of MenACWY control vaccination. CDR3 DNA sequence: TGCGCCAGCAGCTTGAGGGGTGGAGAGACCCAGTACTTC. It yields the protein CASSLRGGETQYF.